The following is a T cell receptor (beta chain) sequence with its context. This sample was included in a study of blood T cell repertoires in COVID-19. The CDR3 spans 13 residues. Germline V lookup: CDR1 MNHEY, CDR2 SVGAGI. The germline V and J ends were trimmed by 6 bases and 2 bases, with 11 bases remaining between them. The data were produced by immunoSEQ multiplex PCR, yet TCRdb's version contains in-frame clones alone and is incomplete. The sample lists tens of thousands of clones; 80% to 90% were seen once. This chain uses TRBV6-5 with TRBJ2-7, with a tentative D call TRBD1 (6 bases). The source is a human donor in a cohort sampled during active COVID-19. Input material: peripheral blood. The CDR3 sequence: CASRTGQTYEQYF. The CDR3 coding sequence is TGTGCCAGCAGAACGGGACAAACCTACGAGCAGTACTTC.